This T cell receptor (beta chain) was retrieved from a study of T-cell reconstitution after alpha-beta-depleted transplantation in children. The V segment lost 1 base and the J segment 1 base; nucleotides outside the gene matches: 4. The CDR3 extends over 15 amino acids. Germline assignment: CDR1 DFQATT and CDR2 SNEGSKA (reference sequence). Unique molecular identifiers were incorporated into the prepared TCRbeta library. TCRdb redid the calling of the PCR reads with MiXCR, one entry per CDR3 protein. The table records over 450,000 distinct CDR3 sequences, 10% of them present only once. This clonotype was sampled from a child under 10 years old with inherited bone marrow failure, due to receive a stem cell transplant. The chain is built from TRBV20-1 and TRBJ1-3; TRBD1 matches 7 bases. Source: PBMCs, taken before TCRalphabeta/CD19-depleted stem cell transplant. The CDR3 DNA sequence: TGCAGTGCTAGAGTGGCAGGGGGTTCTGGAAACACCATATATTTT. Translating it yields CSARVAGGSGNTIYF.